The 27 T cell receptor beta chains listed next were all sequenced from one sample in a study of T cell responses to AZD1222 COVID-19 vaccine. Produced via immunoSEQ multiplex PCR; TCRdb's table is partial and in-frame only. This sample carries roughly 120,000 clones, 80% to 90% of them seen once, and the ten largest clones take 1.5% to 2%. The sample consisted of peripheral blood, taken on day 0 of AZD1222 vaccination. The source is an adult in good health.

The chain uses TRBV5-4 and TRBJ2-3; D unresolved. V was trimmed by 0 bases and J by 1 base, leaving 3 bases between them. This CDR3 contains 13 residues. CDR1 is SGHNT, CDR2 YYREEE, per germline (reference sequence). DNA for the CDR3: TGTGCCAGCAGCTTGGGGGGCACAGATACGCAGTATTTT. It codes for CASSLGGTDTQYF.

This clone was seen just once. DNA for the CDR3: TGTGCCAGCAGCCAGATTAAGGCGGCGAACTATGGCTACACCTTC. This codes for CASSQIKAANYGYTF. V usage is TRBV11-2 and J usage is TRBJ1-2; D is uncertain. CDR3 length: 15 amino acids. Germline V lookup: CDR1 SGHAT, CDR2 FQNNGV. V lost 5 bases and J 2 bases, leaving 15 bases between the germline ends. The full variable domain, with the rest looked up from reference TRBV11-2 and TRBJ1-2, is EAGVAQSPRYKIIEKRQSVAFWCNPISGHATLYWYQQILGQGPKLLIQFQNNGVVDDSQLPKDRFSAERLKGVDSTLKIQPAKLEDSAVYLCASSQIKAANYGYTFGSGTRLTVV.

This chain uses TRBV7-3 with TRBJ1-1; D not certain. Trimming removed 4 bases at V and 3 bases at J, with 15 bases between. Germline V CDR1 and CDR2: SGHTA, FQGTGA. This CDR3 spans 15 amino acids. CDR3 DNA: TGTGCCAGCAGCTCTCCTCTGGGAATCGACACTGAAGCTTTCTTT. It codes for CASSSPLGIDTEAFF.

The V call is TRBV5-1, the J call TRBJ2-3, with 8 bases aligning to TRBD2. With V trimmed by 5 bases and J by 5 bases, 7 bases remained unmatched. Germline CDR1 reads SGHRS; CDR2 reads YFSETQ. The CDR3 loop spans 14 amino acids. The CDR3 coding sequence is TGCGCCAGCAGGGCGGGAGGTTCGGTAGATACGCAGTATTTT. The encoded protein is CASRAGGSVDTQYF.

The chain uses TRBV13 and TRBJ2-5; D not certain. The V gene's germline CDR1 is PRHDT and CDR2 FYEKMQ (reference sequence). Trimming stripped 5 bases from V and 5 bases from J, with 12 bases between. The CDR3 has 13 residues. The CDR3 DNA sequence: TGTGCCAGCAGCACCGGTCGTCGGGAGACCCAGTACTTC. Protein product: CASSTGRRETQYF.

The chain has TRBV11-2 and TRBJ2-1; 11 bases are shared with TRBD2. CDR1 and CDR2 from the germline V gene are SGHAT and FQNNGV. CDR3 length: 17 residues. Trimming at V came to 3 bases and at J to 3 bases, leaving 7 bases not matched to a gene. CDR3 region: CASSFELAGVLYNEQFF. The DNA for the CDR3 is TGTGCCAGCAGCTTCGAACTAGCGGGGGTCCTCTACAATGAGCAGTTCTTC.

V gene TRBV7-7 combines with J gene TRBJ1-1, with TRBD1 identical over 9 bases. This CDR3 is 15 amino acids long. The junction had 8 bases not matched to a gene; V was cut back by 5 bases and J by 4 bases. Germline CDR1 SSHAT, CDR2 FNYEAQ (reference sequence). The CDR3 loop reads CASSPLQGAGTEAFF. In nucleotides, the CDR3 is TGTGCCAGCAGCCCGTTACAGGGGGCAGGCACTGAAGCTTTCTTT.

The chain is built from TRBV6-6 and TRBJ2-7; tentatively, D is TRBD1 (6 bases). CDR3 length: 14 amino acids. Looked up from germline, CDR1 is MNHNY and CDR2 is SVGAGI (reference sequence). V was clipped by 10 bases and J by 2 bases, with 18 bases between them. The CDR3 region has the DNA TGTGCCACCGGCGGAAGGGGGAACACCTACGAGCAGTACTTC. Its translation: CATGGRGNTYEQYF.

The V and J genes are TRBV7-9 and TRBJ1-1; TRBD1 might be the D (6 bases). The CDR3 runs 15 residues. Per the germline V gene, CDR1 is SEHNR and CDR2 is FQNEAQ (reference sequence). V lost 5 bases, J lost 6 bases, and 19 bases lay in between. CDR3 in amino acids: CASSLLTGAGAEAFF. DNA for the CDR3: TGTGCCAGCAGCCTTTTAACGGGGGCGGGTGCTGAAGCTTTCTTT.

This sequence joins TRBV7-5 and TRBJ1-3; no check of the table's D call, TRBD1, against the DNA was made. TRBV7-5 is classified as a pseudogene. The CDR3 loop spans 17 amino acids. In DNA, the CDR3 is TGTGTCAGAAGCTTACGATTTTACAGGCCCTCTGGAAACACCATATATTTT. This translates into CVRSLRFYRPSGNTIYF.

This clone was detected a few times. The chain uses TRBV2 and TRBJ1-6; D remains unclear. Germline CDR1 and CDR2: SNHLY and FYNNEI. V lost 8 bases, J lost 10 bases, and 15 bases lay in between. This CDR3 region has 13 residues. The CDR3 reads CASGTEARSPLHF. CDR3 bases: TGTGCCAGCGGCACCGAGGCGAGATCACCCCTCCACTTT.

The genes are TRBV7-8 and TRBJ2-1; TRBD1 might be the D (5 bases). Deletions cut 8 bases from V and 6 bases from J, with 23 bases between. The CDR3 has 16 residues. Germline loops: CDR1 SGHVS, CDR2 FQNEAQ. CDR3 residues: CASEPPGSLQFNEQFF. The CDR3 DNA follows: TGTGCCAGCGAACCTCCAGGGTCCCTCCAATTCAATGAGCAGTTCTTC.

V usage is TRBV30 and J usage is TRBJ1-2; 7 nucleotides line up with TRBD1. This CDR3 is built from 14 residues. The ends lost 4 bases at V and 4 bases at J; junction bases unmatched: 9. Germline CDR1 is GTSNPN and CDR2 is SVGIG (reference sequence). In DNA, the CDR3 is TGTGCCTGGACCAGGACAGGTTTAATCTATGGCTACACCTTC. Its protein product is CAWTRTGLIYGYTF.

V is TRBV19 and J is TRBJ2-3; TRBD2 matches 12 bases. V dropped 7 bases and J dropped 4; count of bases not matched to a gene: 15. Germline CDR1 and CDR2: LNHDA and SQIVND (reference sequence). The CDR3 is 18 residues long. The CDR3: CASTPFASGGAAADTQYF. In DNA form, the CDR3 reads TGTGCCAGTACCCCCTTCGCTAGCGGGGGGGCCGCGGCAGATACGCAGTATTTT.

The chain couples TRBV7-9 to TRBJ1-1; TRBD1 agrees at 7 bases. The ends lost 7 bases at V and 1 base at J; junction bases unmatched: 9. The CDR3 runs 15 residues. Germline loops: CDR1 SEHNR, CDR2 FQNEAQ (reference sequence). In DNA form, the CDR3 reads TGTGCCAGCACCAAAGGGGCAGGGGGGAACACTGAAGCTTTCTTT. Its protein product is CASTKGAGGNTEAFF.

The chain employs TRBV7-2 and TRBJ2-5; 10 positions match TRBD2. The CDR3 has 16 amino acids. V shed 8 bases, J shed 2 bases, and the junction held 11 bases outside the gene matches. CDR1 is SGHTA, CDR2 FQGNSA, per germline. The DNA for the CDR3 is TGTGCCAGCCTACCCTCTAGCGGGGGCGAGCAAGAGACCCAGTACTTC. As protein: CASLPSSGGEQETQYF.

The chain recombines TRBV18 with TRBJ1-5; no clear D. V shed 2 bases and J shed 0 bases, with 8 bases lying between them. Germline V gene data show CDR1 as KGHSH and CDR2 as LQKENI. CDR3 length: 15 residues. The chain's CDR3 is CASSPGEGSNQPQHF. CDR3 DNA sequence: TGTGCCAGCTCACCAGGCGAGGGTAGCAATCAGCCCCAGCATTTT.

The rearrangement links TRBV5-4 to TRBJ2-3; 7 nucleotides line up with TRBD2. The trim removed 4 bases at V and 3 bases at J, leaving 8 bases unmatched. CDR1 is SGHNT, CDR2 YYREEE, per germline (reference sequence). The CDR3 contains 15 residues. CDR3 residues: CASSIREVGTDTQYF. In DNA form, the CDR3 reads TGTGCCAGCAGCATCCGGGAGGTTGGGACAGATACGCAGTATTTT.

CDR3 sequence reads: CAISGAVGEGTEAFF. The CDR3, as DNA: TGTGCCATCAGTGGGGCCGTAGGGGAGGGCACTGAAGCTTTCTTT. The chain carries TRBV10-3 and TRBJ1-1; TRBD1 might be the D (5 bases). Germline V lookup: CDR1 ENHRY, CDR2 SYGVKD. V was pared by 4 bases and J by 4 bases, with 16 bases between. The CDR3 totals 15 residues.

This chain connects TRBV15 to TRBJ2-2; a possible D gene is TRBD2 (7 bases). CDR3 size: 15 residues. The V and J ends lost 8 bases and 3 bases respectively, with 16 bases between them. CDR1 is LNHNV, CDR2 YYDKDF, per germline (reference sequence). The CDR3 spells CATREGGVHTGELFF. The CDR3 coding sequence is TGTGCCACCCGAGAGGGGGGGGTACACACCGGGGAGCTGTTTTTT.

The chain is built from TRBV18 and TRBJ2-2; TRBD2 aligns across 9 bases. V dropped 1 base and J dropped 4; count of bases not matched to a gene: 4. This CDR3 has 16 residues. CDR1 is KGHSH and CDR2 is LQKENI in the germline V gene. Here the CDR3 DNA reads TGTGCCAGCTCACCACGACGGCGGGGGGGCACCGGGGAGCTGTTTTTT. It specifies CASSPRRRGGTGELFF.

The rearrangement links TRBV3-1 (or the pseudogene TRBV3-2) to TRBJ2-2; D ambiguous. V lost 1 base to trimming and J lost 4 bases, with 4 bases between them. In germline, CDR1 is LGHDT, CDR2 YNNKEL (reference sequence). The CDR3 contains 13 residues. The DNA for the CDR3 is TGTGCCAGCAGCCAAGTAACCACCGGGGAGCTGTTTTTT. It is translated as CASSQVTTGELFF.

This clone appeared once. The V call is TRBV27, the J call TRBJ2-7; no clear D. This CDR3 region has 15 residues. V was clipped by 6 bases and J by 0 bases, with 15 bases between them. Germline V gene sequence: CDR1 MNHEY, CDR2 SMNVEV (reference sequence). CDR3 in DNA: TGTGCCAGCAGCCCCGAGGCAGGATCCTCCTACGAGCAGTACTTC. This translates into CASSPEAGSSYEQYF.

The rearrangement joins TRBV19 to TRBJ2-1; a possible D gene is TRBD1 (5 bases). The V end lost 6 bases, the J end lost 0 bases, and 12 bases lay between the germline ends. CDR3 length equals 15 residues. Germline CDR1 is LNHDA and CDR2 is SQIVND (reference sequence). The chain's CDR3 is CASRLDRSSYNEQFF. DNA for the CDR3: TGTGCCAGTAGGCTAGACAGAAGCTCCTACAATGAGCAGTTCTTC.

The chain has TRBV6-5 and TRBJ1-2; D is unclear. Trimming removed 5 bases from V and 8 bases from J, with 12 bases in between. The CDR3 extends over 12 amino acids. CDR1 and CDR2 (germline): MNHEY, SVGAGI. This CDR3 reads CASSTGSSGYTF. The CDR3 coding sequence is TGTGCCAGCAGTACCGGGAGCTCAGGCTACACCTTC.

This clone occurred a few times. This sequence joins TRBV10-2 and TRBJ1-2, with D hard to call. The CDR3 extends over 13 amino acids. The V end was cut by 4 bases, the J end by 8 bases, with 14 bases between. CDR1 is WSHSY, CDR2 SAAADI, per germline. CDR3 DNA: TGCGCCAGCAGTGCCGACGCCCTGGGAGGCTACACCTTC. Its translation: CASSADALGGYTF.

The chain couples TRBV24-1 to TRBJ2-2; TRBD2 is a possible D gene (6 bases). Germline V gene lookup returns CDR1 KGHDR and CDR2 SFDVKD. The CDR3 totals 18 residues. Trimming removed 2 bases from V and 2 bases from J, with 17 bases in between. In nucleotides, the CDR3 is TGTGCCACCAGTGATTCCCCAGGGCGGGGCCTAAACACCGGGGAGCTGTTTTTT. It specifies CATSDSPGRGLNTGELFF.